This T cell receptor beta chain was obtained from a study of CD8 T cells in ankylosing spondylitis. TCRdb called the 5' RACE reads again in MiXCR, with one record for every CDR3 protein. The sample has approximately 250,000 distinct CDR3 sequences, 8% to 9% seen once. CDR1 is SGHTA, CDR2 FQGNSA, per germline. The CDR3 consists of 15 residues. Trimming took 1 base from V and 7 from J, leaving 13 bases between them. This clonotype was obtained from a female donor with ankylosing spondylitis or in good health (not recorded which). The chain joins TRBV7-2 to TRBJ1-4, with D possibly matching TRBD1 (5 bases). The specimen sequenced was blood, either unsorted or a sorted T cell fraction (not recorded which). The CDR3 bases are TGTGCCAGCAGCTTAGTAGGGGATTTGAGTGAAAAACTGTTTTTT. It is translated as CASSLVGDLSEKLFF.